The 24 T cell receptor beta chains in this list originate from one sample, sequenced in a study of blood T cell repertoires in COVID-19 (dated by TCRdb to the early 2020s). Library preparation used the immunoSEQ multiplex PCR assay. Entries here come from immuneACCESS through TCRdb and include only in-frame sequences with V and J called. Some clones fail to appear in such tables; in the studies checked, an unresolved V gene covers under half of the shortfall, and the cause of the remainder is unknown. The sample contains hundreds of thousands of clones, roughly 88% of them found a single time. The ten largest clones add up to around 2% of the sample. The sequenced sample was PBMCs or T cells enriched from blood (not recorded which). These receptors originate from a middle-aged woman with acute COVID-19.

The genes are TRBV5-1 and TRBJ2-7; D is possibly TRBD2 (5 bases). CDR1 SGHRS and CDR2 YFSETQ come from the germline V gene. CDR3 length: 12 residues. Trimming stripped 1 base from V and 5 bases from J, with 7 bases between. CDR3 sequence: CASSLYGNEQYF. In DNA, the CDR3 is TGCGCCAGCAGCTTGTACGGGAACGAGCAGTACTTC.

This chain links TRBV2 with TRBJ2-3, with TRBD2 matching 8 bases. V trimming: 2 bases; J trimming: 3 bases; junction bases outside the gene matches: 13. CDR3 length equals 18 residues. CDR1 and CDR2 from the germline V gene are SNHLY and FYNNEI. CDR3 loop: CASSEKGGVAGFTDTQYF. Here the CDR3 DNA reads TGTGCCAGCAGTGAAAAGGGTGGAGTAGCGGGGTTTACAGATACGCAGTATTTT.

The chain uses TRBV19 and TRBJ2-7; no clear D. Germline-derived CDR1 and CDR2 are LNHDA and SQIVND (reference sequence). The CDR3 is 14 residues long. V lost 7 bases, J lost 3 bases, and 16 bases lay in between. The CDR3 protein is CASTPPERSYEQYF. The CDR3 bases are TGTGCCAGTACCCCACCAGAAAGAAGCTACGAGCAGTACTTC.

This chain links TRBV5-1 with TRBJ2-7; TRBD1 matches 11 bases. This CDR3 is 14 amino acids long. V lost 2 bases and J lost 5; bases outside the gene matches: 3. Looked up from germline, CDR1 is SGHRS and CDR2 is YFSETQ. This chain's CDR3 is CASSLRTGGDEQYF. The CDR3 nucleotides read TGCGCCAGCAGCTTACGGACAGGGGGCGACGAGCAGTACTTC.

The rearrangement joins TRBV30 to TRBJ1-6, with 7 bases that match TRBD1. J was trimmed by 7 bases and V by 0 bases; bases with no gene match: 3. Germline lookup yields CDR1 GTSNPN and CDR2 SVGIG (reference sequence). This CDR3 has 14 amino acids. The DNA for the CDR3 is TGTGCCTGGAGTGTCGGGACAGACAATTCACCCCTCCACTTT. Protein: CAWSVGTDNSPLHF. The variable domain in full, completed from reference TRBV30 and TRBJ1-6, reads SQTIHQWPATLVQPVGSPLSLECTVEGTSNPNLYWYRQAAGRGLQLLFYSVGIGQISSEVPQNLSASRPQDRQFILSSKKLLLSDSGFYLCAWSVGTDNSPLHFGNGTRLTVT.

The CDR3 DNA sequence: TGTGCCAGCAGCACCGGGACTAGTCCCCCCGAGCAGTACTTC. Protein product: CASSTGTSPPEQYF. The chain combines TRBV5-4 with TRBJ2-7; 8 bases align to TRBD2. Germline loops: CDR1 SGHNT, CDR2 YYREEE (reference sequence). V lost 4 bases, J lost 6 bases, and 9 bases stayed unmatched. The CDR3 has 14 residues. Full variable domain (outside the CDR3, taken from reference TRBV5-4 and TRBJ2-7): ETGVTQSPTHLIKTRGQQVTLRCSSQSGHNTVSWYQQALGQGPQFIFQYYREEENGRGNFPPRFSGLQFPNYSSELNVNALELDDSALYLCASSTGTSPPEQYFGPGTRLTVT.

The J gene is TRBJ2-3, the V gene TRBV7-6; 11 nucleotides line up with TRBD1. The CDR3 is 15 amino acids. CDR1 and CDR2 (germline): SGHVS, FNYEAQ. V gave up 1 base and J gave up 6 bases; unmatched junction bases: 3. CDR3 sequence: CASSLVGTGGDTQYF. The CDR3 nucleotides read TGTGCCAGCAGCTTAGTTGGGACAGGGGGGGATACGCAGTATTTT.

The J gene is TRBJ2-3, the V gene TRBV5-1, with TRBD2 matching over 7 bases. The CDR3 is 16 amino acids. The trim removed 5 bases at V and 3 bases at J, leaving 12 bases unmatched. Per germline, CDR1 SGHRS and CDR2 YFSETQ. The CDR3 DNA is TGCGCCAGCAGTTCCTTGGGCGGGGGAAGAACAGATACGCAGTATTTT. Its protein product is CASSSLGGGRTDTQYF.

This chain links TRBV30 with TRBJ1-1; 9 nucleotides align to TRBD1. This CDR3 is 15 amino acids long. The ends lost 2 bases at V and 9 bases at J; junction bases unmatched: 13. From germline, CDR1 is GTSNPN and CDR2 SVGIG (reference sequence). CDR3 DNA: TGTGCCTGGAGTCCTACTGGGACAGGGACGGATAAAGCTTTCTTT. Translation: CAWSPTGTGTDKAFF.

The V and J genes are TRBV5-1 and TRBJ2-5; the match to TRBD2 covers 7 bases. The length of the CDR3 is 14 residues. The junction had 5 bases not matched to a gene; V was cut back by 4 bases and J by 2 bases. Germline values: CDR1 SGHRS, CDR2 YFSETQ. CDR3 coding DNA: TGCGCCAGCAGCCGTGGGGGGGATCAAGAGACCCAGTACTTC. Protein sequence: CASSRGGDQETQYF.

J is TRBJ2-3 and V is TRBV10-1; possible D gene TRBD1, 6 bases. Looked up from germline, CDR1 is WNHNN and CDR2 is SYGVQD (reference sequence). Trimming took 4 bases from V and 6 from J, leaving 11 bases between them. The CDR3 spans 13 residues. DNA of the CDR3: TGCGCCAGCAGTGCCAGGGGTTTGGATACGCAGTATTTT. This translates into CASSARGLDTQYF.

The CDR3: CASSLRREGANVLTF. CDR3 bases: TGTGCCAGCAGCTTAAGGAGGGAAGGGGCCAACGTCCTGACTTTC. V and J are TRBV7-9 and TRBJ2-6, with D possibly matching TRBD2 (6 bases). The V end lost 2 bases, the J end lost 4 bases, and 9 bases lay between the germline ends. This CDR3 is 15 amino acids long. The germline CDR1 and CDR2 sequences are SEHNR and FQNEAQ (reference sequence).

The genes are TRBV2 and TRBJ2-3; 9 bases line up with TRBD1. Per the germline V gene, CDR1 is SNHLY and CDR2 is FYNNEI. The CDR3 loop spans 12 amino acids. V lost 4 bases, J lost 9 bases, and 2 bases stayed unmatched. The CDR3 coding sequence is TGTGCCAGCAGTGGGACAGGGGCCACGCAGTATTTT. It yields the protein CASSGTGATQYF.

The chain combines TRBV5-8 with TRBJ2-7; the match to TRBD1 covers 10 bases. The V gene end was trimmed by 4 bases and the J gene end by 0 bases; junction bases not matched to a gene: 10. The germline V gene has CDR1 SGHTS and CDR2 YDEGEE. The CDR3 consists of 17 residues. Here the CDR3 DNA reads TGTGCCAGCAGCCCGGACAGGGGGTCTGTATCCTCCTACGAGCAGTACTTC. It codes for CASSPDRGSVSSYEQYF.

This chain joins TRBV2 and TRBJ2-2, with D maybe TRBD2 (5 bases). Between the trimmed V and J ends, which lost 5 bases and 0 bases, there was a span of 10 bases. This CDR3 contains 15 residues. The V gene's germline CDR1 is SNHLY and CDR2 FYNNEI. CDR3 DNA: TGTGCCAGCAGTCAAACTAGTGCGAACACCGGGGAGCTGTTTTTT. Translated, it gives CASSQTSANTGELFF.

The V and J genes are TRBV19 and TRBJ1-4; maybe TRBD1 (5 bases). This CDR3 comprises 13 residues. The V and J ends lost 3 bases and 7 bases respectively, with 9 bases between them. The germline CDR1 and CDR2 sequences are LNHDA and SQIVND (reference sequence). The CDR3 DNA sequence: TGTGCCAGTAGTATTGGGGCAGCTGAAAAACTGTTTTTT. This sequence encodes CASSIGAAEKLFF.

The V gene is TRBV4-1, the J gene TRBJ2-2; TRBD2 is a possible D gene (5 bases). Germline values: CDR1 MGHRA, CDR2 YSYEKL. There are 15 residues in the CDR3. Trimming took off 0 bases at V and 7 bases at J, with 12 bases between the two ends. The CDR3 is CASSQDPGVGGELFF. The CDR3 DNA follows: TGCGCCAGCAGCCAAGATCCCGGGGTAGGCGGGGAGCTGTTTTTT.

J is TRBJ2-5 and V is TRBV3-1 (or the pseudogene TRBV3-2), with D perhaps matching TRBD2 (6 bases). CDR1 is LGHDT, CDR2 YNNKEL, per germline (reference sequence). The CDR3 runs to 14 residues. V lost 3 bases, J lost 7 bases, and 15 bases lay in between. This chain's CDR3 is CASSQLASVGTQYF. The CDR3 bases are TGTGCCAGCAGCCAGTTGGCTAGCGTTGGGACCCAGTACTTC.

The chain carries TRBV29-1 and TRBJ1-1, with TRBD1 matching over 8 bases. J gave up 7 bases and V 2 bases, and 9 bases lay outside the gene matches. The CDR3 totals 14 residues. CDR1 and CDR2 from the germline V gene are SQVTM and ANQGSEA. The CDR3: CSVERTGRRDEAFF. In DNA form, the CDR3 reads TGCAGCGTTGAAAGGACAGGGAGGAGGGATGAAGCTTTCTTT.

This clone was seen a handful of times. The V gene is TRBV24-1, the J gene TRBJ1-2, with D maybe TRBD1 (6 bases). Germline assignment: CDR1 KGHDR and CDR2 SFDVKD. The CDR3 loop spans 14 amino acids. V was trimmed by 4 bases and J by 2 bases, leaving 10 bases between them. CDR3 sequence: CATSDPDRNYGYTF. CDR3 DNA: TGTGCCACCAGTGACCCCGACAGGAACTATGGCTACACCTTC.

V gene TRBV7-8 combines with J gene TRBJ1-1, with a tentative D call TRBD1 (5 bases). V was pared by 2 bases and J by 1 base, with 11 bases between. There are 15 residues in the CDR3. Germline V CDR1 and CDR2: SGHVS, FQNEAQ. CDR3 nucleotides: TGTGCCAGCAGCTTATTGCGGGGGGAGAACACTGAAGCTTTCTTT. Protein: CASSLLRGENTEAFF.

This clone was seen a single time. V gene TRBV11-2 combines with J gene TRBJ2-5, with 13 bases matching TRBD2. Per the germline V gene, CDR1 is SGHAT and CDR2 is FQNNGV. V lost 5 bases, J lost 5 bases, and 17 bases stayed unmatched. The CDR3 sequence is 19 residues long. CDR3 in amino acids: CASSPRWYTSGGAEETQYF. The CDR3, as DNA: TGTGCCAGCAGCCCCCGGTGGTATACTAGCGGGGGGGCGGAGGAGACCCAGTACTTC. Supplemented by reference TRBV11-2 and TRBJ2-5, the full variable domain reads EAGVAQSPRYKIIEKRQSVAFWCNPISGHATLYWYQQILGQGPKLLIQFQNNGVVDDSQLPKDRFSAERLKGVDSTLKIQPAKLEDSAVYLCASSPRWYTSGGAEETQYFGPGTRLLVL.

The CDR3 spells CASSNRGSGSYNEQFF. CDR3 DNA sequence: TGTGCCAGCAGTAATAGGGGGAGTGGGTCCTACAATGAGCAGTTCTTC. The chain uses TRBV2 and TRBJ2-1; D is possibly TRBD1 (6 bases). Germline values: CDR1 SNHLY, CDR2 FYNNEI. V dropped 5 bases and J dropped 1 base, with 15 bases sitting between them. The CDR3 sequence is 16 residues long.

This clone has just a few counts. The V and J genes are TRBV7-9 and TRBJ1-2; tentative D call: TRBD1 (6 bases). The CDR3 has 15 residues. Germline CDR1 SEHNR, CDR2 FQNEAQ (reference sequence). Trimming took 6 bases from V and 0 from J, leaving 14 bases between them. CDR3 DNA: TGTGCCAGCAGTATAGAGGACAGCGCTAACTATGGCTACACCTTC. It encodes CASSIEDSANYGYTF.